These T cell receptor beta chains were read from a single sample in a study of radiotherapy plus CTLA-4 blockade in lung cancer. Repertoires were generated with immunoSEQ multiplex PCR, while TCRdb's copy carries only in-frame clones and drops some. The sample yields about 49,000 clones, roughly three quarters seen once. Here the sequenced sample was peripheral blood, taken from a patient treated with radiotherapy plus ipilimumab. The receptors shown here come from a human donor with non-small cell lung cancer who had stable disease on radiotherapy plus ipilimumab. Both conserved end residues are part of each CDR3. A D gene is named only where the DNA matches it firmly. Only some rows state a clone size, as once, few, many or a class for expanded clones.

J gene: TRBJ2-5; D gene: NA; clone size: NA; V gene: TRBV9; CDR3 DNA: TGTGCCAGCAGCGTAGCGGCACGGGGGGCCGATCAAGAGACCCAGTACTTC; CDR3 protein: CASSVAARGADQETQYF
J gene: TRBJ1-1; D gene: NA; clone size: NA; V gene: TRBV28; CDR3 DNA: TGTGCCAGCACCGGGGACCGCCATGAAGCTTTCTTT; CDR3 protein: CASTGDRHEAFF
J gene: TRBJ2-1; D gene: NA; clone size: NA; V gene: TRBV2; CDR3 DNA: TGTGCCAGCAGTGGAGACCTACCGGAAATTCCGACAGATGAGCAGTTCTTC; CDR3 protein: CASSGDLPEIPTDEQFF
J gene: TRBJ2-1; D gene: TRBD1; clone size: NA; V gene: TRBV27; CDR3 DNA: TGTGCCAGCAGTCCTGGGACAGGGGGGGATCTACTCTACAATGAGCAGTTCTTC; CDR3 protein: CASSPGTGGDLLYNEQFF
J gene: TRBJ2-1; D gene: NA; clone size: NA; V gene: TRBV6-4; CDR3 DNA: TGTGCCAGCAGTGCATTCAGGGACAATGAGCAGTTCTTC; CDR3 protein: CASSAFRDNEQFF
J gene: TRBJ2-2; D gene: NA; clone size: few; V gene: TRBV4-1; CDR3 DNA: TGCGCCAGCAGCCACCTAAGGAGAGACACCGGGGAGCTGTTTTTT; CDR3 protein: CASSHLRRDTGELFF
J gene: TRBJ2-1; D gene: NA; clone size: few; V gene: TRBV7-3; CDR3 DNA: TGTGCCAGCAGCCGACCGGACCATTACAATGAGCAGTTCTTC; CDR3 protein: CASSRPDHYNEQFF
J gene: TRBJ1-2; D gene: TRBD1; clone size: once; V gene: TRBV4-1; CDR3 DNA: TGCGCCAGCAGCCAAGACAGGGGGCGACAGGGGGATGGCTACACCTTC; CDR3 protein: CASSQDRGRQGDGYTF
J gene: TRBJ1-1; D gene: NA; clone size: NA; V gene: TRBV10-2; CDR3 DNA: TGCGCCAGCAGCGCTAGCGCTGAAGCCTTCTTT; CDR3 protein: CASSASAEAFF
J gene: TRBJ1-1; D gene: NA; clone size: NA; V gene: TRBV28; CDR3 DNA: TGTGCCAGCAGTTTCCTCGGGGGGCTGAGTGAAGCTTTCTTT; CDR3 protein: CASSFLGGLSEAFF
J gene: TRBJ1-1; D gene: TRBD1; clone size: NA; V gene: TRBV5-4; CDR3 DNA: TGTGCCAGCAGCCTCTGGGACAGGAACGGAAAAGCTTTCTTT; CDR3 protein: CASSLWDRNGKAFF
J gene: TRBJ1-2; D gene: NA; clone size: once; V gene: TRBV6-5; CDR3 DNA: TGTGCCAGCAGTTACCGGGACTACGGTGGCTACACCTTC; CDR3 protein: CASSYRDYGGYTF
J gene: TRBJ2-4; D gene: NA; clone size: NA; V gene: TRBV9; CDR3 DNA: TGTGCCAGCAGCGCGGGGGAATCGGCCAAAAACATTCAGTACTTC; CDR3 protein: CASSAGESAKNIQYF
J gene: TRBJ1-2; D gene: NA; clone size: NA; V gene: TRBV6-1; CDR3 DNA: TGTGCCAGCAGTGTCCGAGGACAACTTTATGGCTACACCTTC; CDR3 protein: CASSVRGQLYGYTF